A selection of T cell receptor beta chains follows, all from one sample in a study of T cells after yellow fever vaccination. A single record per CDR3 protein comes from TCRdb applying MiXCR to the 5' RACE reads. Among 150,000 to 200,000 distinct CDR3 sequences, 6% to 7.5% were seen once, and the ten largest hold more than 2%. Sequences were derived from CD4+ T cells sorted from PBMCs, sampled less than 6 days after the first yellow fever vaccination. These receptors came from a man younger than 30 who received the YFV17D yellow fever vaccine. Each CDR3 is given with its conserved first and last residue. D genes are given only for firm matches. Clone size is given for some rows only: seen once, a few or many times, or a class if the clone is expanded.

CDR3: CATRATLSTDTQYF; DNA: TGCGCCACGCGGGCGACTCTAAGCACAGATACGCAGTATTTT; D: NA; V: TRBV5-1; J: TRBJ2-3; size: many
CDR3: CASSLELSLGYEQYF; DNA: TGTGCCAGCAGCTTAGAATTATCCCTAGGGTACGAGCAGTACTTC; D: NA; V: TRBV7-2; J: TRBJ2-7; size: many
CDR3: CASKPGGLSSYNEQFF; DNA: TGTGCCAGCAAGCCAGGGGGGTTGAGCTCCTACAATGAGCAGTTCTTC; D: NA; V: TRBV28; J: TRBJ2-1; size: many
CDR3: CSVEVGVDYEQYF; DNA: TGCAGCGTTGAAGTAGGGGTTGACTACGAGCAGTACTTC; D: NA; V: TRBV29-1; J: TRBJ2-7; size: many
CDR3: CAWSVRDREQFF; DNA: TGTGCCTGGAGTGTTAGGGACAGGGAGCAGTTCTTC; D: TRBD1; V: TRBV30; J: TRBJ2-1; size: NA
CDR3: CASSWGQTQETQYF; DNA: TGTGCCAGCAGTTGGGGACAGACCCAAGAGACCCAGTACTTC; D: TRBD1; V: TRBV12-3/TRBV12-4; J: TRBJ2-5; size: many
CDR3: CSARGAGTNVGNTIYF; DNA: TGCAGTGCCCGAGGGGCCGGGACAAACGTTGGAAACACCATATATTTT; D: NA; V: TRBV20-1; J: TRBJ1-3; size: NA
CDR3: CASSPSGQGLTDTQYF; DNA: TGTGCCAGCTCACCATCGGGACAGGGTCTGACAGATACGCAGTATTTT; D: TRBD1; V: TRBV18; J: TRBJ2-3; size: many
CDR3: CSARTLTNTEAFF; DNA: TGCAGCGCTCGGACACTTACGAACACTGAAGCTTTCTTT; D: NA; V: TRBV29-1; J: TRBJ1-1; size: many
CDR3: CASSLEGISTDTQYF; DNA: TGTGCCAGCAGCTTAGAGGGAATTAGCACAGATACGCAGTATTTT; D: NA; V: TRBV7-9; J: TRBJ2-3; size: few
CDR3: CSVRDAIETQYF; DNA: TGCAGCGTCCGGGACGCCATAGAGACCCAGTACTTC; D: NA; V: TRBV29-1; J: TRBJ2-5; size: many
CDR3: CASRRSRLAGDTQYF; DNA: TGTGCCAGCAGACGCTCTCGACTAGCGGGAGATACGCAGTATTTT; D: TRBD2; V: TRBV7-9; J: TRBJ2-3; size: NA
CDR3: CASSTGQAKNIQYF; DNA: TGTGCCAGCAGTACAGGTCAAGCCAAAAACATTCAGTACTTC; D: NA; V: TRBV28; J: TRBJ2-4; size: many
CDR3: CASSFGSDGWGYGYTF; DNA: TGTGCCAGCAGCTTTGGGTCGGACGGATGGGGCTATGGCTACACCTTC; D: NA; V: TRBV7-8; J: TRBJ1-2; size: NA
CDR3: CASAGGQGPYEQYF; DNA: TGTGCCAGCGCGGGGGGACAGGGTCCCTACGAGCAGTACTTC; D: NA; V: TRBV9; J: TRBJ2-7; size: few
CDR3: CASKKQGGPNEQFF; DNA: TGTGCCAGCAAAAAACAGGGGGGGCCCAATGAGCAGTTCTTC; D: NA; V: TRBV2; J: TRBJ2-1; size: many
CDR3: CASSSGLAGGTQETQYF; DNA: TGCGCCAGCAGCTCCGGACTAGCGGGGGGCACCCAAGAGACCCAGTACTTC; D: TRBD2; V: TRBV5-1; J: TRBJ2-5; size: many
CDR3: CASGIRAPTATYFTDTQYF; DNA: TGTGCCAGTGGTATTCGCGCACCGACAGCAACCTATTTCACAGATACGCAGTATTTT; D: NA; V: TRBV19; J: TRBJ2-3; size: NA
CDR3: CASPPAEATNEKLFF; DNA: TGTGCCAGCCCACCGGCGGAAGCAACTAATGAAAAACTGTTTTTT; D: NA; V: TRBV6-5; J: TRBJ1-4; size: many
CDR3: CASSPGPQSTQYF; DNA: TGTGCCAGCAGCCCCGGCCCCCAGTCTACGCAGTATTTT; D: NA; V: TRBV9; J: TRBJ2-3; size: few
CDR3: CASQGITDTQYF; DNA: TGTGCCTCCCAGGGTATCACAGATACGCAGTATTTT; D: NA; V: TRBV10-3; J: TRBJ2-3; size: many
CDR3: CATRYQGFYGYTF; DNA: TGTGCCACCAGGTATCAAGGGTTCTATGGCTACACCTTC; D: NA; V: TRBV24-1; J: TRBJ1-2; size: NA
CDR3: CASSYLLDTQYF; DNA: TGTGCCAGCAGCTACCTGCTAGATACGCAGTATTTT; D: NA; V: TRBV7-9; J: TRBJ2-3; size: many
CDR3: CASSSLVSGNTIYF; DNA: TGTGCCAGCAGTAGTCTGGTCTCTGGAAACACCATATATTTT; D: NA; V: TRBV2; J: TRBJ1-3; size: many
CDR3: CASSQGGSRTDSYEQYF; DNA: TGCGCCAGCAGCCAAGGGGGCTCAAGGACAGACAGCTACGAGCAGTACTTC; D: NA; V: TRBV4-1; J: TRBJ2-7; size: NA
CDR3: CSAPRQGVTEAFF; DNA: TGCAGTGCCCCGCGACAGGGTGTCACTGAAGCTTTCTTT; D: TRBD1; V: TRBV20-1; J: TRBJ1-1; size: few
CDR3: CASSPDLGSPYEQYF; DNA: TGTGCCAGCAGCCCCGACCTGGGGAGTCCCTACGAGCAGTACTTC; D: NA; V: TRBV6-4; J: TRBJ2-7; size: few
CDR3: CASSEQRGAVYNEQFF; DNA: TGTGCCAGCAGCGAACAGCGGGGGGCCGTTTACAATGAGCAGTTCTTC; D: TRBD2; V: TRBV3-1; J: TRBJ2-1; size: few
CDR3: CSAGTSGGAGNEQFF; DNA: TGCAGTGCTGGGACTAGCGGGGGGGCCGGCAATGAGCAGTTCTTC; D: TRBD2; V: TRBV20-1; J: TRBJ2-1; size: NA
CDR3: CSALTGGSNYGYTF; DNA: TGCAGTGCTTTGACAGGGGGTTCTAACTATGGCTACACCTTC; D: TRBD1; V: TRBV20-1; J: TRBJ1-2; size: many
CDR3: CASSILQGARGDTQYF; DNA: TGTGCCAGCAGCATTCTTCAGGGGGCGCGGGGAGATACGCAGTATTTT; D: TRBD1; V: TRBV11-2; J: TRBJ2-3; size: many
CDR3: CASSYNGGGSRSYEQYF; DNA: TGTGCCAGCAGTTACAACGGTGGAGGTTCTAGGTCCTACGAGCAGTACTTC; D: NA; V: TRBV6-6; J: TRBJ2-7; size: NA
CDR3: CSASSPLGNTEAFF; DNA: TGCAGTGCTAGTTCTCCATTGGGGAACACTGAAGCTTTCTTT; D: NA; V: TRBV20-1; J: TRBJ1-1; size: many
CDR3: CAISESSDQPGDEQFF; DNA: TGTGCCATCAGTGAGTCGAGTGATCAACCGGGCGATGAGCAGTTCTTC; D: NA; V: TRBV10-3; J: TRBJ2-1; size: NA
CDR3: CASSDRDRGHGGYTF; DNA: TGTGCCAGCAGCGACCGGGACAGGGGGCATGGTGGCTACACCTTC; D: TRBD1; V: TRBV12-3/TRBV12-4; J: TRBJ1-2; size: NA
CDR3: CASSRPFLKQGTEAFF; DNA: TGTGCCAGCAGCCGTCCTTTTTTAAAACAGGGTACTGAAGCTTTCTTT; D: NA; V: TRBV5-4; J: TRBJ1-1; size: many
CDR3: CSGRAGSAYNEQFF; DNA: TGCAGTGGCAGAGCGGGGAGCGCCTACAATGAGCAGTTCTTC; D: TRBD2; V: TRBV20-1; J: TRBJ2-1; size: many
CDR3: CSARDSSGDEKLFF; DNA: TGCAGTGCTAGAGATAGCAGCGGGGATGAAAAACTGTTTTTT; D: NA; V: TRBV20-1; J: TRBJ1-4; size: many
CDR3: CASSLGTGSEKLFF; DNA: TGTGCCAGCAGCTTAGGGACAGGGAGTGAAAAACTGTTTTTT; D: TRBD1; V: TRBV7-9; J: TRBJ1-4; size: NA
CDR3: CASTQGRGSPLHF; DNA: TGTGCCAGCACCCAGGGTAGGGGCTCACCCCTCCACTTT; D: NA; V: TRBV7-2; J: TRBJ1-6; size: few
CDR3: CASRSLAGDNEQFF; DNA: TGTGCCAGCAGAAGTCTAGCGGGGGATAATGAGCAGTTCTTC; D: TRBD2; V: TRBV2; J: TRBJ2-1; size: many
CDR3: CSANDLGGLSSYNEQFF; DNA: TGCAGTGCTAACGATCTAGGAGGACTTAGCTCCTACAATGAGCAGTTCTTC; D: NA; V: TRBV20-1; J: TRBJ2-1; size: few